This TCR beta chain was retrieved from a study of blood T cell repertoires in COVID-19. From germline, CDR1 is MNHEY and CDR2 SVGAGI. CDR3 length: 14 residues. J lost 7 bases, V lost 8 bases, and 11 bases had no gene match. Sequencing was performed with immunoSEQ multiplex PCR; in TCRdb, only in-frame clones are kept and a portion is missing. This table holds roughly 64,000 clones, 78% found once. Sequenced input: peripheral blood. This clonotype originated in a man aged 60-69 years with COVID-19, enrolled during active disease. V and J are TRBV6-5 and TRBJ2-7; 10 nucleotides agree with TRBD2. The CDR3: CASYPSGRAGEQYF. The DNA for the CDR3 is TGTGCCAGCTATCCCAGCGGGAGGGCCGGAGAGCAGTACTTC.